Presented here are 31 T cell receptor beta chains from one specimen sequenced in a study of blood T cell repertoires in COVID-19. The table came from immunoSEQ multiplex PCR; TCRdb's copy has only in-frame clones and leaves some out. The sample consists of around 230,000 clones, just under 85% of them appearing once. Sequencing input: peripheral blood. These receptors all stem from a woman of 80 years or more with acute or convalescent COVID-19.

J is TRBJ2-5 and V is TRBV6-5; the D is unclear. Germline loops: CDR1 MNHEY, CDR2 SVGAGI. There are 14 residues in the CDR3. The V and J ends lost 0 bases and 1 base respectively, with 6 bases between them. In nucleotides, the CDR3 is TGTGCCAGCAGTTACTCGATTAGCCAAGAGACCCAGTACTTC. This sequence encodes CASSYSISQETQYF.

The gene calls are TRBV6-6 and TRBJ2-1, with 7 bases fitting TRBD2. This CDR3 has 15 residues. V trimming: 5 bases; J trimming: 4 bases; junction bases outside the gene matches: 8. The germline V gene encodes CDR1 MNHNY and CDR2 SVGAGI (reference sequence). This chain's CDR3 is CASSPGTNLYNEQFF. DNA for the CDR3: TGTGCCAGCAGTCCCGGGACTAACCTATACAATGAGCAGTTCTTC.

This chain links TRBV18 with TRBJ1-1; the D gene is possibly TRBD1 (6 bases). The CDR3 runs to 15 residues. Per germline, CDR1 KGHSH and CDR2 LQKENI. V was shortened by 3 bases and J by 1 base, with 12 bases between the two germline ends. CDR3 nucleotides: TGTGCCAGCTCACCCGGGGGGGCGCGGAACACTGAAGCTTTCTTT. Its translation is CASSPGGARNTEAFF.

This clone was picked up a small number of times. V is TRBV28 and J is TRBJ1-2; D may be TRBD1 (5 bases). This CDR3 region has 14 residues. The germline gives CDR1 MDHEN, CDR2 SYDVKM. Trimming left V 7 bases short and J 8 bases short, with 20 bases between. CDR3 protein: CASTIGGTRWGYTF. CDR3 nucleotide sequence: TGTGCCAGCACCATCGGGGGGACCCGCTGGGGCTACACCTTC.

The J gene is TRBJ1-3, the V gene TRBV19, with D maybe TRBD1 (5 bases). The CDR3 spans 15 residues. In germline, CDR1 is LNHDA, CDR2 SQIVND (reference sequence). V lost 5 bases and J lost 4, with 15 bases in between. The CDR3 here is CASSLLGGSGNTIYF. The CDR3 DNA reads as TGTGCCAGTAGTCTCCTCGGGGGATCCGGAAACACCATATATTTT. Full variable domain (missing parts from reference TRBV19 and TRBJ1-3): DGGITQSPKYLFRKEGQNVTLSCEQNLNHDAMYWYRQDPGQGLRLIYYSQIVNDFQKGDIAEGYSVSREKKESFPLTVTSAQKNPTAFYLCASSLLGGSGNTIYFGEGSWLTVV.

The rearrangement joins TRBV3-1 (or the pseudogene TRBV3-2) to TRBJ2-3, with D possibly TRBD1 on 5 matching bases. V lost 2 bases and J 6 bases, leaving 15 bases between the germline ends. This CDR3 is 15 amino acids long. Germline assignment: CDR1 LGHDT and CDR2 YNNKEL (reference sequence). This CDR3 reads CASSQRAPGRDTQYF. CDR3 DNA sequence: TGTGCCAGCAGCCAACGGGCCCCAGGGCGGGATACGCAGTATTTT.

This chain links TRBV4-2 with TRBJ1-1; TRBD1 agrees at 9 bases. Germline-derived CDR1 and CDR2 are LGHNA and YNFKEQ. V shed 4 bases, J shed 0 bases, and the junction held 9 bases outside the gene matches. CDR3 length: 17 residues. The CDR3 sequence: CASSRHRGQVLNTEAFF. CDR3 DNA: TGTGCCAGCAGCCGCCACAGGGGGCAGGTTTTGAACACTGAAGCTTTCTTT.

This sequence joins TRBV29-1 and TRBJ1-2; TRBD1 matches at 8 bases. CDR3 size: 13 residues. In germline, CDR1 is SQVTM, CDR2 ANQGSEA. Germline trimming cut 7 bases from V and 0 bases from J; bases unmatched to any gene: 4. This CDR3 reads CSAGQGANYGYTF. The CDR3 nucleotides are TGCAGCGCCGGACAGGGTGCTAACTATGGCTACACCTTC.

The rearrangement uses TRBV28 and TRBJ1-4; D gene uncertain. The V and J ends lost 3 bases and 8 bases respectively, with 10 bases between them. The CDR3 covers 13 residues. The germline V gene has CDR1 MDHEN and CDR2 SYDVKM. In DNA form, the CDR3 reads TGTGCCAGCAGTTTGGGCCAAAAAGAAAAACTGTTTTTT. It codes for CASSLGQKEKLFF.

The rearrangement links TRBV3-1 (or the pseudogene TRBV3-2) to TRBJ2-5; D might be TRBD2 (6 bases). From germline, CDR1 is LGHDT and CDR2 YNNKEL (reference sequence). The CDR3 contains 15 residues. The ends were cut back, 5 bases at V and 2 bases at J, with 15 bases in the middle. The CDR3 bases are TGTGCCAGCAGCGCCCGTGGGACTGGACAAGAGACCCAGTACTTC. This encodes CASSARGTGQETQYF.

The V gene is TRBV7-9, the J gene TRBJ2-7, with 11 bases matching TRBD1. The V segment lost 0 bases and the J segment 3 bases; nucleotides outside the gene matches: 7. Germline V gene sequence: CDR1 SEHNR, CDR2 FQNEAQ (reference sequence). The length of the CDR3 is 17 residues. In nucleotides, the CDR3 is TGTGCCAGCAGCTTAGCGGGACAGGGGGGGAGAAACTACGAGCAGTACTTC. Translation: CASSLAGQGGRNYEQYF.

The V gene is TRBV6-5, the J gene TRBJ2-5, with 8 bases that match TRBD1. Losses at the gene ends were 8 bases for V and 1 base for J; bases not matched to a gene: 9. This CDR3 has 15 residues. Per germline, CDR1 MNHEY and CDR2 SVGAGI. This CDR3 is CASSQGQETQETQYF. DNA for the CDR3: TGTGCCAGCTCCCAGGGACAGGAGACCCAAGAGACCCAGTACTTC.

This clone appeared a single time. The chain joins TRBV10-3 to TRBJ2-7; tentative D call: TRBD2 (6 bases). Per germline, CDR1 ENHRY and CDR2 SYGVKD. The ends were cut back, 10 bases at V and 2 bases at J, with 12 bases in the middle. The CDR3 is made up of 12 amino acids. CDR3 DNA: TGTGCCACGGGACTGCTTACCTACGAGCAGTACTTC. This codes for CATGLLTYEQYF.

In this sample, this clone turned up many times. In DNA, the CDR3 is TGTGCCAGTAGTGCCCCGGGACAGGGGAGCTACGAGCAGTACTTC. Encoded protein: CASSAPGQGSYEQYF. The genes are TRBV19 and TRBJ2-7; TRBD1 matches at 10 bases. The CDR3 runs 15 residues. Trimming at V came to 5 bases and at J to 3 bases, leaving 7 bases not matched to a gene. Germline CDR1 and CDR2: LNHDA and SQIVND (reference sequence). The full variable domain, its missing parts supplied by reference TRBV19 and TRBJ2-7, is DGGITQSPKYLFRKEGQNVTLSCEQNLNHDAMYWYRQDPGQGLRLIYYSQIVNDFQKGDIAEGYSVSREKKESFPLTVTSAQKNPTAFYLCASSAPGQGSYEQYFGPGTRLTVT.

This chain's CDR3 is CAISRDRVSGGANVLTF. The DNA for the CDR3 is TGTGCCATCAGCCGCGACAGGGTATCGGGCGGGGCCAACGTCCTGACTTTC. The rearrangement links TRBV10-3 to TRBJ2-6, with 7 bases aligning to TRBD1. CDR3 length: 17 amino acids. Germline V gene data show CDR1 as ENHRY and CDR2 as SYGVKD. The V segment lost 6 bases and the J segment 4 bases; nucleotides outside the gene matches: 12.

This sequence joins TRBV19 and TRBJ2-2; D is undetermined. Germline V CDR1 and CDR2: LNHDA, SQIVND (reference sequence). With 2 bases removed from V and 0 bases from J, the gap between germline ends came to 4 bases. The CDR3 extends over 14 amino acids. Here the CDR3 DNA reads TGTGCCAGTAGTATAACAACGAACACCGGGGAGCTGTTTTTT. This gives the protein CASSITTNTGELFF.

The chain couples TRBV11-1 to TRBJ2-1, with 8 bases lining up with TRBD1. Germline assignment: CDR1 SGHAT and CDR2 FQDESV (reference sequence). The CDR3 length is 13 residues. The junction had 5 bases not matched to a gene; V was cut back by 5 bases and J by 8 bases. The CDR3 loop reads CASSMDRDHEQFF. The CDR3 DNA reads TGTGCCAGCAGCATGGACAGGGACCATGAGCAGTTCTTC.

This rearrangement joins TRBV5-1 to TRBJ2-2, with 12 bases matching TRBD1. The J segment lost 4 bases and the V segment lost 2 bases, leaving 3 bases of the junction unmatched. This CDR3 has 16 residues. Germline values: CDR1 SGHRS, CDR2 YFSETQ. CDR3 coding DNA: TGCGCCAGCAGCTTTCAGGGACAGGGGGCCACCGGGGAGCTGTTTTTT. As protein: CASSFQGQGATGELFF.

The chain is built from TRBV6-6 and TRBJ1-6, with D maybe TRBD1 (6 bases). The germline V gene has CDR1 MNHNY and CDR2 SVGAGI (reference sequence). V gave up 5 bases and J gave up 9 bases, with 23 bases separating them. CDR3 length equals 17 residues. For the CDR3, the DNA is TGTGCCAGCAGTCCATATGACCTCCAGGGGTGGGGTTCACCCCTCCACTTT. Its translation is CASSPYDLQGWGSPLHF.

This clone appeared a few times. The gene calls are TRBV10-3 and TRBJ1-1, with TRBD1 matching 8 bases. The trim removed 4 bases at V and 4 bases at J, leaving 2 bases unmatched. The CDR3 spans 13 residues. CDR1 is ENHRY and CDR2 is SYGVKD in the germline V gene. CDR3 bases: TGTGCCATCAGTGCACAGGGGGGCACTGAAGCTTTCTTT. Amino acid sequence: CAISAQGGTEAFF.

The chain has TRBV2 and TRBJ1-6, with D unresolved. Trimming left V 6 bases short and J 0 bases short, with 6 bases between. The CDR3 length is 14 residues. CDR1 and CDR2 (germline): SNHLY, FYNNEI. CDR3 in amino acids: CASRVSSYNSPLHF. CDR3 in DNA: TGTGCCAGCAGGGTGAGCTCCTATAATTCACCCCTCCACTTT.

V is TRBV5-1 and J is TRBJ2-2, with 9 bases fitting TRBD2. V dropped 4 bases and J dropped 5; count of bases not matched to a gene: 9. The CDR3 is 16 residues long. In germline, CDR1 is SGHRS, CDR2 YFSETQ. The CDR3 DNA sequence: TGCGCCAGCAGCAAAGGGGCTAGCGGGGTGACCGGGGAGCTGTTTTTT. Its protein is CASSKGASGVTGELFF.

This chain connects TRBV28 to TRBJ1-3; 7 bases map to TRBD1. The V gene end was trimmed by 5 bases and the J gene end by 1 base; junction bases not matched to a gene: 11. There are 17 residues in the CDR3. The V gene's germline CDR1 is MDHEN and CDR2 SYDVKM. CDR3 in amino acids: CASSRPGQQLSGNTIYF. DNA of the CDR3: TGTGCCAGCAGTCGCCCGGGACAGCAATTATCTGGAAACACCATATATTTT.

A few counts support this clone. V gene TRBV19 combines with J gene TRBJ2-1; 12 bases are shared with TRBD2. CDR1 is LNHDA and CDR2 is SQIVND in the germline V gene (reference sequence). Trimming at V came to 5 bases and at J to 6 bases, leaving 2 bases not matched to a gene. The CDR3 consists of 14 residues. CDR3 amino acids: CASSPGLAGNEQFF. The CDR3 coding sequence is TGTGCCAGTAGTCCGGGACTAGCGGGCAATGAGCAGTTCTTC. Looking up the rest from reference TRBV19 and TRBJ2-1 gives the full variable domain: DGGITQSPKYLFRKEGQNVTLSCEQNLNHDAMYWYRQDPGQGLRLIYYSQIVNDFQKGDIAEGYSVSREKKESFPLTVTSAQKNPTAFYLCASSPGLAGNEQFFGPGTRLTVL.

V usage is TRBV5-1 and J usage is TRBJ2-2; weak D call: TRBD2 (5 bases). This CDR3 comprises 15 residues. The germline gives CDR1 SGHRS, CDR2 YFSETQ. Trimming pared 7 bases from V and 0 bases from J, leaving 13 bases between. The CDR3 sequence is CASRPPGTNTGELFF. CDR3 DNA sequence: TGCGCCAGCCGCCCCCCGGGAACGAACACCGGGGAGCTGTTTTTT.

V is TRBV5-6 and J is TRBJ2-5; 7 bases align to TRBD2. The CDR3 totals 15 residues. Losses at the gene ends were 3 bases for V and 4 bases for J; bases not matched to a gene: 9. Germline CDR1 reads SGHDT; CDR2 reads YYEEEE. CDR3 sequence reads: CASSSLRGDRETQYF. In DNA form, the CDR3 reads TGTGCCAGCAGCTCACTTCGGGGGGACCGAGAGACCCAGTACTTC. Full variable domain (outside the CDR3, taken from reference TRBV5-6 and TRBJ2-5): DAGVTQSPTHLIKTRGQQVTLRCSPKSGHDTVSWYQQALGQGPQFIFQYYEEEERQRGNFPDRFSGHQFPNYSSELNVNALLLGDSALYLCASSSLRGDRETQYFGPGTRLLVL.

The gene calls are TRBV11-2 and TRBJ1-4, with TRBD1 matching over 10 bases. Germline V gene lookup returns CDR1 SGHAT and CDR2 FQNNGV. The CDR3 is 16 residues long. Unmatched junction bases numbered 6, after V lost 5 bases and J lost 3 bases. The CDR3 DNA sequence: TGTGCCAGCAGCCCACCCGGGACAGGGGCTAATGAAAAACTGTTTTTT. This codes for CASSPPGTGANEKLFF.

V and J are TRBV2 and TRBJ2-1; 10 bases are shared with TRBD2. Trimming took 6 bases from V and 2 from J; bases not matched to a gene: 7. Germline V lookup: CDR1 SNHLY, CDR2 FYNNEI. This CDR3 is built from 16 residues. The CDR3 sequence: CASRGSLAGPYNEQFF. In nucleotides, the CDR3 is TGTGCCAGCAGAGGGTCACTAGCGGGACCCTACAATGAGCAGTTCTTC.

The CDR3 DNA reads as TGTGCCAGTAGTGGACAGGGCAAAAACACTGAAGCTTTCTTT. Translation gives CASSGQGKNTEAFF. The chain recombines TRBV19 with TRBJ1-1; 8 nucleotides match TRBD1. V was clipped by 5 bases and J by 2 bases; unmatched bases: 4. This CDR3 region has 14 residues. Per the germline V gene, CDR1 is LNHDA and CDR2 is SQIVND (reference sequence).

The CDR3 sequence: CASSLDRGRFEDTQYF. The CDR3 bases are TGCGCCAGCAGCTTGGACAGGGGGCGGTTTGAAGATACGCAGTATTTT. The rearrangement links TRBV5-1 to TRBJ2-3; 9 bases align to TRBD1. V shed 0 bases and J 5 bases; nucleotides not matched to a gene: 7. The CDR3 has 16 residues. Germline CDR1 SGHRS, CDR2 YFSETQ.

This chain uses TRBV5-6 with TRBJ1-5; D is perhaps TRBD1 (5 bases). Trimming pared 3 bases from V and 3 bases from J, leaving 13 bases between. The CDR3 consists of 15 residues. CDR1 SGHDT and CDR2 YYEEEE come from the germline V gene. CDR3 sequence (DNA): TGTGCCAGCAGCTCATGGGGGGGATCCAATCAGCCCCAGCATTTT. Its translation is CASSSWGGSNQPQHF.